The T cell receptor beta chain under discussion was sequenced for a study of STAT5B mutations in CD4+ large granular lymphocyte leukemia. Only a few counts were recorded for this clone. In the source study's methods: Lowest detectable productive clonotype frequency was 2.59 x 10-5. The protocol was immunoSEQ multiplex PCR, while the TCRdb copy is restricted to in-frame clones and leaves out a portion. The DNA gave D and trimming, while V, J and clone size come from that table. The sample lists 30,000 to 35,000 clones; 65% to 70% were seen once. The V and J ends lost 3 bases and 0 bases respectively, with 15 bases between them. Looked up from germline, CDR1 is LNHNV and CDR2 is YYDKDF (reference sequence). The CDR3 has 17 amino acids.

The sequence derives from a human donor in good health. The chain employs TRBV15 and TRBJ1-5, with D perhaps TRBD1 (6 bases). The sample consisted of CD4+ T cells from blood buffy coats. In nucleotides, the CDR3 is TGTGCCACCAGCAGGGGTGCAGGGGCCGTTAGCAATCAGCCCCAGCATTTT. It codes for CATSRGAGAVSNQPQHF.